The 3 T cell receptor beta chains below come from one sample, sequenced in a study of OX40 agonist ivuxolimab in advanced cancers. Sequencing was performed with immunoSEQ multiplex PCR; in TCRdb, only in-frame clones are kept and a portion is missing. The sample lists about 40,000 clones, about nine tenths occurring once. Sequencing used CD4+ or CD8+ T cells sorted from blood, obtained in a trial of the OX40 agonist ivuxolimab. Every receptor here comes from an adult with an advanced solid tumor such as melanoma, head and neck, liver or kidney cancer.

The chain combines TRBV7-3 with TRBJ2-1, with 8 nucleotides matching TRBD2. The CDR3 extends over 15 amino acids. The V segment lost 2 bases and the J segment 0 bases; nucleotides outside the gene matches: 0. Germline V gene data show CDR1 as SGHTA and CDR2 as FQGTGA. As DNA, the CDR3 is TGTGCCAGCAGCTTACTAGCGGGCTCCTACAATGAGCAGTTCTTC. Translation: CASSLLAGSYNEQFF.

The chain uses TRBV1 and TRBJ2-6; the table's D call, TRBD2, has no DNA check behind it. TRBV1 is a documented pseudogene. The CDR3 contains 16 residues. The CDR3: CTRRTLGSSGANVLTF. CDR3 bases: TGCACCAGACGGACTCTTGGGTCCTCTGGGGCCAACGTCCTGACTTTC.

The chain links TRBV5-5 to TRBJ1-5, with unresolved D. The germline V and J ends were trimmed by 4 bases and 0 bases, with 11 bases remaining between them. The CDR3 has 15 residues. Germline assignment: CDR1 SGHKS and CDR2 YYEKEE (reference sequence). CDR3 sequence reads: CASSLNWDSNQPQHF. CDR3 DNA: TGTGCCAGCAGCCTAAATTGGGATAGCAATCAGCCCCAGCATTTT.